This is a list of T cell receptor beta chains from one sample in a study of shared clonotypes between healthy human individuals. The data were produced by immunoSEQ multiplex PCR, yet TCRdb's version contains in-frame clones alone and is incomplete. The repertoire holds about 2.1 million clones, with around 93% as singletons. Source material: naive CD8+ T cells from PBMCs. All receptors derive from a man aged 18 to 35 in good health. Some clones in this sample may be carry-over from other donors' samples. Both conserved end residues are part of each CDR3. The order of the fields is V gene, D gene, clone size, J gene, CDR3 protein, CDR3 DNA. The D gene is left open where the match is weak. Clone size is stated in some rows and not others, as once, few, many or a class when expanded.

v_call: TRBV14
d_call: -
clone_size: -
j_call: TRBJ2-7
cdr3_aa: CASSHGGGAEQYF
cdr3_nt: TGTGCCAGCAGCCATGGCGGAGGGGCCGAGCAGTACTTC

v_call: TRBV27
d_call: -
clone_size: few
j_call: TRBJ2-4
cdr3_aa: CASSSGTKVNIQYF
cdr3_nt: TGTGCCAGCAGTTCCGGGACAAAAGTGAACATTCAGTACTTC

v_call: TRBV5-1
d_call: TRBD1
clone_size: -
j_call: TRBJ1-2
cdr3_aa: CASSFQRDRQSGYGYTF
cdr3_nt: TGCGCCAGCAGCTTCCAACGGGACAGACAAAGTGGTTATGGCTACACCTTC

v_call: TRBV27
d_call: TRBD2
clone_size: once
j_call: TRBJ2-1
cdr3_aa: CASSPRTSGYNEQFF
cdr3_nt: TGTGCCAGCAGTCCACGGACTAGCGGATACAATGAGCAGTTCTTC

v_call: TRBV7-9
d_call: TRBD2
clone_size: -
j_call: TRBJ2-7
cdr3_aa: CASSSGGGGDYEQYF
cdr3_nt: TGTGCCAGCAGCTCGGGGGGTGGAGGGGACTACGAGCAGTACTTC

v_call: TRBV27
d_call: -
clone_size: -
j_call: TRBJ1-3
cdr3_aa: CASSDRDSGNTIYF
cdr3_nt: TGTGCCAGCAGTGACAGAGACTCTGGAAACACCATATATTTT

v_call: TRBV19
d_call: TRBD2
clone_size: -
j_call: TRBJ2-1
cdr3_aa: CASSITPGGYNEQFF
cdr3_nt: TGTGCCAGTAGTATAACCCCGGGAGGGTACAATGAGCAGTTCTTC

v_call: TRBV27
d_call: TRBD2
clone_size: -
j_call: TRBJ2-1
cdr3_aa: CASAIAGAYNEQFF
cdr3_nt: TGTGCCAGCGCAATAGCGGGAGCCTACAATGAGCAGTTCTTC

v_call: TRBV7-9
d_call: -
clone_size: -
j_call: TRBJ2-7
cdr3_aa: CASSVETSSEQYF
cdr3_nt: TGTGCCAGCAGCGTAGAGACTAGTAGCGAGCAGTACTTC

v_call: TRBV25-1
d_call: -
clone_size: -
j_call: TRBJ1-1
cdr3_aa: CASSQRGDTEAFF
cdr3_nt: TGTGCCAGCAGCCAAAGGGGGGACACTGAAGCTTTCTTT

v_call: TRBV4-2
d_call: -
clone_size: -
j_call: TRBJ2-3
cdr3_aa: CASSQDLGGDTQYF
cdr3_nt: TGTGCCAGCAGCCAAGATCTGGGAGGAGATACGCAGTATTTT

v_call: TRBV29-1
d_call: TRBD2
clone_size: -
j_call: TRBJ2-7
cdr3_aa: CSALAGAYEQYF
cdr3_nt: TGCAGCGCTTTAGCGGGAGCATACGAGCAGTACTTC

v_call: TRBV2
d_call: TRBD2
clone_size: -
j_call: TRBJ2-3
cdr3_aa: CASSVLADSTDTQYF
cdr3_nt: TGTGCCAGCAGTGTACTAGCGGATAGCACAGATACGCAGTATTTT

v_call: TRBV10-3
d_call: -
clone_size: -
j_call: TRBJ1-2
cdr3_aa: CAILTGNYGYTF
cdr3_nt: TGTGCCATCCTGACGGGAAACTATGGCTACACCTTC

v_call: TRBV7-3
d_call: TRBD2
clone_size: once
j_call: TRBJ2-7
cdr3_aa: CASSFGRGGTKQYF
cdr3_nt: TGTGCCAGCAGCTTTGGCCGGGGAGGGACCAAGCAGTACTTC

v_call: TRBV29-1
d_call: -
clone_size: -
j_call: TRBJ2-7
cdr3_aa: CSVGWYGQSSYEQYF
cdr3_nt: TGCAGCGTTGGGTGGTACGGACAGAGCTCCTACGAGCAGTACTTC

v_call: TRBV6-5
d_call: TRBD1
clone_size: -
j_call: TRBJ2-3
cdr3_aa: CASSYTTGITDTQYF
cdr3_nt: TGTGCCAGCAGTTATACGACAGGGATCACAGATACGCAGTATTTT

v_call: TRBV5-1
d_call: -
clone_size: -
j_call: TRBJ1-2
cdr3_aa: CASSSGVLGNYGYTF
cdr3_nt: TGCGCCAGCAGCTCGGGCGTGCTGGGTAACTATGGCTACACCTTC

v_call: TRBV25-1
d_call: TRBD2
clone_size: once
j_call: TRBJ2-1
cdr3_aa: CASRASGRSNEQFF
cdr3_nt: TGTGCCAGCAGAGCTAGCGGGAGATCTAATGAGCAGTTCTTC

v_call: TRBV7-9
d_call: -
clone_size: -
j_call: TRBJ1-4
cdr3_aa: CASSWTAAEANEKLFF
cdr3_nt: TGTGCCAGCAGCTGGACAGCGGCGGAAGCTAATGAAAAACTGTTTTTT

v_call: TRBV21-1
d_call: -
clone_size: -
j_call: TRBJ2-7
cdr3_aa: CASRWGLPPYEQYF
cdr3_nt: TGTGCCAGCCGGTGGGGACTACCACCCTACGAGCAGTACTTC

v_call: TRBV6-5
d_call: -
clone_size: -
j_call: TRBJ1-1
cdr3_aa: CASSPAPQLEAFF
cdr3_nt: TGTGCCAGCAGTCCGGCCCCTCAACTTGAAGCTTTCTTT

v_call: TRBV7-9
d_call: TRBD2
clone_size: -
j_call: TRBJ2-1
cdr3_aa: CASSTSGAQNYNEQFF
cdr3_nt: TGTGCCAGCAGCACTAGCGGGGCCCAGAACTACAATGAGCAGTTCTTC

v_call: TRBV28
d_call: -
clone_size: once
j_call: TRBJ2-7
cdr3_aa: CASSMSSYEQYF
cdr3_nt: TGTGCCAGCAGTATGAGCTCCTACGAGCAGTACTTC

v_call: TRBV2
d_call: -
clone_size: -
j_call: TRBJ2-7
cdr3_aa: CATQGPEPSYEQYF
cdr3_nt: TGTGCCACCCAAGGGCCGGAACCCTCCTACGAGCAGTACTTC

v_call: TRBV25-1
d_call: TRBD1
clone_size: -
j_call: TRBJ1-1
cdr3_aa: CASSDLGGTNEAFF
cdr3_nt: TGTGCCAGCAGTGATTTAGGGGGCACGAATGAAGCTTTCTTT

v_call: TRBV4-1
d_call: -
clone_size: -
j_call: TRBJ2-1
cdr3_aa: CASSQAPRLQFF
cdr3_nt: TGCGCCAGCAGCCAAGCCCCCAGGTTGCAGTTCTTC

v_call: TRBV7-3
d_call: -
clone_size: -
j_call: TRBJ2-3
cdr3_aa: CASSSLGATDTQYF
cdr3_nt: TGTGCCAGCAGCTCCCTCGGGGCCACAGATACGCAGTATTTT

v_call: TRBV7-6
d_call: -
clone_size: -
j_call: TRBJ2-7
cdr3_aa: CASSLFQGTYEQYF
cdr3_nt: TGTGCCAGCAGCTTATTTCAGGGAACCTACGAGCAGTACTTC

v_call: TRBV4-2
d_call: TRBD1
clone_size: once
j_call: TRBJ2-4
cdr3_aa: CASSQERDRGPKAKNIQYF
cdr3_nt: TGTGCCAGCAGCCAAGAACGAGACAGGGGGCCGAAGGCCAAAAACATTCAGTACTTC

v_call: TRBV6-1
d_call: -
clone_size: once
j_call: TRBJ2-5
cdr3_aa: CASSKPREQGTQYF
cdr3_nt: TGTGCCAGCAGTAAGCCGCGGGAACAGGGGACCCAGTACTTC

v_call: TRBV7-3
d_call: -
clone_size: -
j_call: TRBJ2-3
cdr3_aa: CASSLSIGSLRTDTQYF
cdr3_nt: TGTGCCAGCAGCTTGTCTATAGGGTCTTTACGGACAGATACGCAGTATTTT

v_call: TRBV9
d_call: -
clone_size: -
j_call: TRBJ1-2
cdr3_aa: CASSSPGFGYTF
cdr3_nt: TGTGCCAGCAGCTCCCCAGGGTTTGGCTACACCTTC

v_call: TRBV18
d_call: -
clone_size: -
j_call: TRBJ2-3
cdr3_aa: CASSQDWSSTDTQYF
cdr3_nt: TGTGCCAGCTCCCAGGACTGGTCTAGCACAGATACGCAGTATTTT

v_call: TRBV5-1
d_call: TRBD1
clone_size: -
j_call: TRBJ1-4
cdr3_aa: CASSLVQGINEKLFF
cdr3_nt: TGCGCCAGCAGCTTGGTACAGGGGATTAATGAAAAACTGTTTTTT

v_call: TRBV19
d_call: -
clone_size: -
j_call: TRBJ2-7
cdr3_aa: CASSIRGTNYEQYF
cdr3_nt: TGTGCCAGTAGCATCAGGGGTACCAACTACGAGCAGTACTTC

v_call: TRBV6-1
d_call: TRBD2
clone_size: -
j_call: TRBJ2-1
cdr3_aa: CASIETSPSSYNEQFF
cdr3_nt: TGTGCCAGCATTGAGACTAGCCCGAGCTCCTACAATGAGCAGTTCTTC

v_call: TRBV6-6
d_call: TRBD2
clone_size: -
j_call: TRBJ2-7
cdr3_aa: CASSYSTSGTYEQYF
cdr3_nt: TGTGCCAGCAGTTACTCCACTAGCGGGACTTACGAGCAGTACTTC

v_call: TRBV5-5
d_call: -
clone_size: -
j_call: TRBJ2-6
cdr3_aa: CASSPLGWAAGANVLTF
cdr3_nt: TGTGCCAGCAGCCCTCTCGGGTGGGCTGCTGGGGCCAACGTCCTGACTTTC

v_call: TRBV7-3
d_call: TRBD2
clone_size: -
j_call: TRBJ2-1
cdr3_aa: CASSPSGRIYNEQFF
cdr3_nt: TGTGCCAGCAGCCCCAGCGGGAGAATCTACAATGAGCAGTTCTTC

v_call: TRBV27
d_call: TRBD1
clone_size: -
j_call: TRBJ1-5
cdr3_aa: CASSLGTAVSNQPQHF
cdr3_nt: TGTGCCAGCAGTTTGGGGACAGCCGTTAGCAATCAGCCCCAGCATTTT